The rows below give T cell receptor beta chains drawn from one sample of a study of regulatory T cells in long-lasting Graves disease. One entry per CDR3 protein, called by TCRdb with MiXCR from the multiplex PCR reads. The profile shows about 430,000 distinct CDR3 sequences, about 15% of them singletons. These same records also appear under a second study, on T cells in Graves' hyperthyroidism and ophthalmopathy.

The sample in question was peripheral blood mononuclear cells (PBMCs), obtained at new diagnosis, from a patient treated with antithyroid drugs. The receptors originated from a woman in her thirties or forties with Graves disease. The CDR3 runs from the conserved cysteine through the conserved F or W. Fields, in order: V gene, clone size, J gene, D gene, CDR3 DNA, CDR3 protein. D genes are given only for firm matches. A row's size may be missing; if present it is once, few, many or a size class.

>TRBV3-1|-|TRBJ2-4|TRBD2
TGTGCCAGCAGCAGCGGGAGAGAGGGTGGGAACATTCAGTACTTC
CASSSGREGGNIQYF
>TRBV2|many|TRBJ2-2|TRBD2
TGTGCCAGCAGTTTCCGGACTAGCACCGGGGAGCTGTTTTTT
CASSFRTSTGELFF
>TRBV13|few|TRBJ2-2|TRBD1
TGTGCCAGCAGACCGGGACAGGGGATCGGGGAGCTGTTTTTT
CASRPGQGIGELFF
>TRBV18|many|TRBJ2-1|-
TGTGCCAGCTCACCACCCCTAGAAACTCACTACAATGAGCAGTTCTTC
CASSPPLETHYNEQFF
>TRBV20-1|many|TRBJ2-2|-
TGCAGTGCCTTCCTCCCCGGGACCAAGAACACCGGGGAGCTGTTTTTT
CSAFLPGTKNTGELFF
>TRBV4-3|many|TRBJ2-7|TRBD2
TGCGCCAGCAGCCAAGGGACTAGCGGGGGATACGACGAGCAGTACTTC
CASSQGTSGGYDEQYF
>TRBV7-8|many|TRBJ2-1|-
TGTGCCAGCAGCCTCATCCGGGTGGCCTCCTACAATGAGCAGTTCTTC
CASSLIRVASYNEQFF
>TRBV7-6|few|TRBJ2-7|-
TGTGCCAGCAGCGCCCGGACAAACTCATACGAGCAGTACTTC
CASSARTNSYEQYF
>TRBV28|many|TRBJ1-4|TRBD1
TGTGCCACAGCCAGGACAGGTCCATTAGAAAAACTGTTTTTT
CATARTGPLEKLFF
>TRBV20-1|once|TRBJ2-1|-
TGCAGTGCTAAGGGCAGGAGCGCCTACAATGAGCAGTTCTTC
CSAKGRSAYNEQFF
>TRBV28|many|TRBJ1-2|-
TGTGCCAGCAGTACCGCCGGTGGGGGCTATGGCTACACCTTC
CASSTAGGGYGYTF
>TRBV6-1|many|TRBJ2-1|TRBD2
TGTGCCAGCAGTGGGACTAGCGGGAGTGATGAGCAGTTCTTC
CASSGTSGSDEQFF
>TRBV5-4|-|TRBJ2-1|TRBD1
TGTGCCAGCCACAGCCTGGGACAGGCCCACAATGAGCAGTTCTTC
CASHSLGQAHNEQFF
>TRBV14|many|TRBJ2-1|-
TGTGCCAGCAGCATCTACAATGAGCAGTTCTTC
CASSIYNEQFF
>TRBV19|many|TRBJ1-2|TRBD1
TGTGCCAGCTGGGACAGGGTTAACTATGGCTACACCTTC
CASWDRVNYGYTF
>TRBV20-1|many|TRBJ2-7|TRBD1
TGCAGTGCTAGACACGACAGGGGCACCTACGAGCAGTACTTC
CSARHDRGTYEQYF
>TRBV5-1|-|TRBJ2-2|TRBD1
TGCGCCAGCAGCTCTCCGGGACAGCGGTCAACCGGGGAGCTGTTTTTT
CASSSPGQRSTGELFF
>TRBV12-3/TRBV12-4|many|TRBJ2-5|TRBD2
TGTGCCAGCAGTTTAAGCGGGAGGGCCACAGAGACCCAGTACTTC
CASSLSGRATETQYF
>TRBV2|-|TRBJ2-5|TRBD2
TGTGCCAGCAGAATAGGACTAGCGGATCAAGAGGCCCAGTACTTC
CASRIGLADQEAQYF
>TRBV28|many|TRBJ2-2|-
TGTGCCAGCGTAACTAACACCGGGGAGCTGTTTTTT
CASVTNTGELFF
>TRBV13|-|TRBJ2-5|TRBD2
TGTGCCAGCAGTTGGACTAGCGGGGGATTCCAAGAGACCCAGTACTTC
CASSWTSGGFQETQYF
>TRBV2|many|TRBJ2-5|TRBD1
TGTGCCAGCAGGCGGACAGGGAACCAAGAGACCCAGTACTTC
CASRRTGNQETQYF
>TRBV2|many|TRBJ2-1|-
TGTGCCAGCAGTGACAGGGCGGCGCCTTACAATGAGCAGTTCTTC
CASSDRAAPYNEQFF
>TRBV7-2|many|TRBJ1-1|-
TGTGCCAGCAGCCCTCAGGTTCTGTTCACTGAAGCTTTCTTT
CASSPQVLFTEAFF
>TRBV5-5|-|TRBJ2-1|TRBD2
TGTGCCAGCAGCTTGGGGCTAGCGGGAGGAGTACAAGGCAATGAGCAGTTCTTC
CASSLGLAGGVQGNEQFF
>TRBV20-1|-|TRBJ2-3|-
TGCAGTGCTAGAAGGCAGGTAGATACGCAGTATTTT
CSARRQVDTQYF
>TRBV5-6|few|TRBJ1-1|-
TGTGCCAGCAGCCCGCTGGGGCGGATGAACACTGAAGCTTTCTTT
CASSPLGRMNTEAFF
>TRBV20-1|-|TRBJ1-2|-
TGCAGTGCTAGAGCTACGCTTACCGGTGGCTACACCTTC
CSARATLTGGYTF
>TRBV14|-|TRBJ2-3|TRBD2
TGTGCCAGCAGCACGGGGACTACCTATTACACAGATACGCACTATTTT
CASSTGTTYYTDTHYF
>TRBV5-6|many|TRBJ2-2|-
TGTGCCAGCAGCGTCCTAGGGAGAGGGAACACCGGGGAGCTGTTTTTT
CASSVLGRGNTGELFF
>TRBV6-2/TRBV6-3|once|TRBJ2-1|TRBD2
TGTGCCAGCAGTTACACGGGACTAGGTGAGCAGTTCTTC
CASSYTGLGEQFF
>TRBV9|-|TRBJ2-1|-
TGTGCCAGCAGCGTAGCTACTTTCAATGAGCAGTTCTTC
CASSVATFNEQFF
>TRBV2|many|TRBJ2-2|TRBD2
TGTGCCCACCGACTAGCGGGGTACACCGGGGAGCTGTTTTTT
CAHRLAGYTGELFF
>TRBV2|few|TRBJ2-7|-
TGTGCCAGCAGTGATTCAGGGTCCGTGCCCTACGAGCAGTACTTC
CASSDSGSVPYEQYF
>TRBV24-1|many|TRBJ2-3|-
TGTGCCACCAGCCCCCCGAGGAGCAACGGCACAGATACGCAGTATTTT
CATSPPRSNGTDTQYF
>TRBV2|many|TRBJ1-2|TRBD1
TGTGCCAGCAGTGACCAAGGACGGACAGGGGCGCAGGGCTACACCTTC
CASSDQGRTGAQGYTF
>TRBV12-3/TRBV12-4|many|TRBJ1-6|TRBD1
TGTGCCAGCACCGGAGGGGACAGAAATTCACCCCTCCACTTT
CASTGGDRNSPLHF
>TRBV28|many|TRBJ1-5|-
TGTGCCAGCAGCCACGACGTGGGCAATCAGCCCCAGCATTTT
CASSHDVGNQPQHF
>TRBV5-4|many|TRBJ2-7|TRBD1
TGTGCCAGCAGCTTGGCCGGCGCAGGGGGCGAGCAGTACTTC
CASSLAGAGGEQYF
>TRBV20-1|many|TRBJ1-1|-
TGCAGTGCTCCAGGGTCGGTGAACACTGAAGCTTTCTTT
CSAPGSVNTEAFF
>TRBV28|-|TRBJ2-7|-
TGTGCCAGCAGTTTAACGTTGGAGTCCTACGAGCAGTACTTC
CASSLTLESYEQYF
>TRBV11-2|many|TRBJ2-7|-
TGTGCCAGCAGCTTACAACAGGACTCCTACGAGCAGTACTTC
CASSLQQDSYEQYF
>TRBV6-2/TRBV6-3|-|TRBJ2-2|TRBD2
TGTGCCAGCAGTTACTCAGGGCTAGCGGGAGGCGCGAACACCGGGGAGCTGTTTTTT
CASSYSGLAGGANTGELFF